A selection of T cell receptor beta chains follows, all from one sample in a study of prognosis after radiotherapy for stage I lung cancer. TCRdb reprocessed the multiplex PCR reads with MiXCR, giving one entry per CDR3 protein. This sample has about 16,000 distinct CDR3 sequences, with just under 45% found just once. Sequences were derived from PBMCs, sampled before or after stereotactic body radiation therapy (not recorded which). These receptors all stem from a donor over 45 with non-small cell lung cancer. CDR3s include the opening cysteine and the closing phenylalanine or tryptophan. Fields, in order: J gene, D gene, V gene, clone size, CDR3 protein, CDR3 DNA. A D gene is named only where the DNA matches it firmly. The size of a clone is reported for some rows only, either as once, few or many, or as a class for expanded clones.

J: TRBJ2-1
D: -
V: TRBV3-1
size: many
CDR3: CASSQAGEYNEQFF
DNA: TGTGCCAGCAGCCAAGCGGGAGAGTACAATGAGCAGTTCTTC

J: TRBJ2-4
D: -
V: TRBV28
size: -
CDR3: CASSPFGRGNIQYF
DNA: TGTGCCAGTTCCCCGTTCGGGCGGGGAAACATTCAGTACTTC

J: TRBJ1-2
D: -
V: TRBV5-1
size: medium-sized
CDR3: CASSSPDMNYGYTF
DNA: TGCGCCAGCAGCTCACCGGATATGAACTATGGCTACACCTTC

J: TRBJ1-6
D: -
V: TRBV27
size: medium-sized
CDR3: CASSLEDFNSPLHF
DNA: TGTGCCAGCAGTTTAGAGGATTTTAATTCACCCCTCCACTTT

J: TRBJ1-1
D: -
V: TRBV6-1
size: -
CDR3: CASTPGAATEAFF
DNA: TGTGCCAGCACTCCAGGGGCAGCTACTGAAGCTTTCTTT

J: TRBJ1-1
D: -
V: TRBV15
size: many
CDR3: CATRGGKKAFF
DNA: TGTGCCACCAGGGGAGGGAAAAAAGCTTTCTTT

J: TRBJ1-1
D: -
V: TRBV29-1
size: many
CDR3: CSVVVGAKTEAFF
DNA: TGCAGCGTTGTAGTAGGGGCAAAGACTGAAGCTTTCTTT

J: TRBJ2-5
D: TRBD2
V: TRBV5-4
size: -
CDR3: CASSLALANQETQYF
DNA: TGTGCCAGCAGCTTGGCACTAGCGAACCAAGAGACCCAGTACTTC

J: TRBJ2-1
D: TRBD2
V: TRBV6-2/TRBV6-3
size: few
CDR3: CASSYGKGWGLADYNEQFF
DNA: TGTGCCAGCAGTTATGGGAAGGGGTGGGGACTAGCGGATTACAATGAGCAGTTCTTC

J: TRBJ2-5
D: -
V: TRBV20-1
size: -
CDR3: CSARLTRGQETQYF
DNA: TGCAGTGCTAGACTAACTAGGGGCCAAGAGACCCAGTACTTC

J: TRBJ2-7
D: TRBD2
V: TRBV24-1
size: -
CDR3: CATSDSGTLYEQYF
DNA: TGTGCCACCAGTGATAGCGGGACTCTCTACGAGCAGTACTTC

J: TRBJ2-3
D: TRBD2
V: TRBV20-1
size: many
CDR3: CSAKRFGTSGRAGKDTQYF
DNA: TGCAGTGCTAAAAGATTTGGGACTAGCGGGAGGGCCGGGAAAGATACGCAGTATTTT

J: TRBJ2-1
D: -
V: TRBV19
size: -
CDR3: CASKANYNEQFF
DNA: TGTGCAAGTAAAGCTAACTACAATGAGCAGTTCTTC

J: TRBJ2-1
D: TRBD2
V: TRBV12-3/TRBV12-4
size: -
CDR3: CASSLVGGVYNEQFF
DNA: TGTGCCAGCAGTCTAGTGGGGGGGGTCTACAATGAGCAGTTCTTC

J: TRBJ2-7
D: -
V: TRBV10-3
size: many
CDR3: CAISDGRLGYF
DNA: TGTGCCATCAGTGACGGACGTTTAGGTTACTTC

J: TRBJ1-5
D: -
V: TRBV2
size: -
CDR3: CARKRDSNQPQHF
DNA: TGTGCCAGAAAGCGGGATAGCAATCAGCCACAGCATTTT

J: TRBJ2-1
D: TRBD2
V: TRBV12-5
size: -
CDR3: CASCLGLAGNEQFF
DNA: TGTGCTAGTTGTTTGGGCCTAGCGGGCAATGAGCAGTTCTTC

J: TRBJ1-2
D: -
V: TRBV20-1
size: many
CDR3: CSAHSRVNYGYTF
DNA: TGCAGTGCCCATTCCAGGGTGAACTATGGCTACACCTTC

J: TRBJ1-5
D: TRBD1
V: TRBV6-1
size: -
CDR3: CASHTGAPDQPQNF
DNA: TGTGCAAGTCACACAGGGGCACCCGATCAGCCCCAGAATTTT

J: TRBJ1-3
D: -
V: TRBV6-1
size: medium-sized
CDR3: CASNGQGNTIYF
DNA: TGTGCCAGCAACGGGCAGGGAAACACCATATATTTT

J: TRBJ1-5
D: -
V: TRBV6-4
size: -
CDR3: CASSDPGPYREPGDF
DNA: TGTGCCAGCAGTGACCCGGGACCCTATCGTGAGCCCGGGGATTTT

J: TRBJ1-4
D: -
V: TRBV15
size: -
CDR3: CATSVKKGGNEKLFF
DNA: TGTGCCACCAGCGTAAAGAAAGGGGGTAATGAAAAACTGTTTTTT

J: TRBJ2-5
D: -
V: TRBV12-3/TRBV12-4
size: many
CDR3: CASSTRAETQYF
DNA: TGTGCCAGCAGTACCAGGGCTGAGACCCAGTACTTC

J: TRBJ2-3
D: -
V: TRBV12-3/TRBV12-4
size: -
CDR3: CASSSGRTTDTQYF
DNA: TGTGCCAGCAGCTCAGGGAGAACCACAGATACGCAGTATTTT

J: TRBJ1-1
D: -
V: TRBV27
size: -
CDR3: CASSPMTLTEAFF
DNA: TGTGCCAGCAGTCCAATGACACTCACTGAAGCTTTCTTT

J: TRBJ2-5
D: -
V: TRBV30
size: once
CDR3: CAWSVRWAGRRETQYF
DNA: TGTGCCTGGAGTGTACGGTGGGCGGGGCGTCGGGAGACCCAGTACTTC

J: TRBJ2-1
D: -
V: TRBV6-1
size: -
CDR3: CASSNTPTYNEQFF
DNA: TGTGCCAGCAGTAACACCCCAACGTACAATGAGCAGTTCTTC

J: TRBJ2-7
D: -
V: TRBV10-3
size: once
CDR3: CAISVQASAGSYEQYF
DNA: TGTGCCATCAGTGTCCAAGCCTCAGCGGGCTCCTACGAGCAGTACTTC

J: TRBJ1-5
D: -
V: TRBV9
size: many
CDR3: CASSADSYSNQPQHF
DNA: TGTGCCAGCAGCGCGGACAGTTATAGCAATCAGCCCCAGCATTTT

J: TRBJ2-2
D: -
V: TRBV19
size: medium-sized
CDR3: CASSRESSTGELFF
DNA: TGTGCCAGTAGTAGGGAGTCGAGCACCGGGGAGCTGTTTTTT

J: TRBJ2-3
D: -
V: TRBV24-1
size: many
CDR3: CATSDPKGGGTDTQYF
DNA: TGTGCCACCAGTGACCCCAAGGGGGGGGGGACAGATACGCAGTATTTT

J: TRBJ2-2
D: TRBD1
V: TRBV6-1
size: -
CDR3: CASIQGIRDANTGELFF
DNA: TGCGCCAGCATACAGGGGATTCGAGACGCGAACACCGGGGAGCTGTTTTTT

J: TRBJ1-1
D: TRBD1
V: TRBV6-5
size: medium-sized
CDR3: CASSYRTGVETEAFF
DNA: TGTGCCAGCAGTTACAGGACAGGGGTAGAAACTGAAGCTTTCTTT

J: TRBJ1-1
D: -
V: TRBV12-3/TRBV12-4
size: many
CDR3: CASKAMNTEAFF
DNA: TGTGCCAGCAAGGCGATGAACACTGAAGCTTTCTTT

J: TRBJ2-2
D: TRBD2
V: TRBV29-1
size: -
CDR3: CSAGGGAGELFF
DNA: TGCAGCGCCGGCGGGGGAGCCGGGGAGCTGTTTTTT

J: TRBJ2-2
D: -
V: TRBV18
size: few
CDR3: CASSPRPGQNTGELFF
DNA: TGTGCCAGCTCACCGCGCCCGGGACAGAACACCGGGGAGCTGTTTTTT